This record covers a single T cell receptor (beta chain). Its antigen is as yet unknown. Profiled with immunoSEQ multiplex PCR; TCRdb holds only in-frame clones, not every one. This table has under 95,000 clones, around nine tenths appearing once. CDR1 is WSHSY, CDR2 SAAADI, per germline. This CDR3 contains 13 residues. V lost 10 bases and J lost 1, with 13 bases in between. The data are from a study of OX40 agonist ivuxolimab in advanced cancers. Study details: Each patient was given ivuxolimab into a vein every 2 weeks, at 0.01 to 10 mg/kg. Having had anti-PD-1, anti-PD-L1 or anti-CTLA-4 therapy before was allowed, and more than 35% had some. Study findings and constraints: Relatively little clonal expansion, among the lowest observed, appeared in partial responders at 0.1-3.0 mg/kg.

The sequenced sample was CD4+ or CD8+ T cells sorted from blood, obtained in a trial of the OX40 agonist ivuxolimab. The clonotype comes from an adult with an advanced solid tumor such as melanoma, head and neck, liver or kidney cancer. The gene calls are TRBV10-2 and TRBJ1-1, with no clear D. The CDR3 sequence is CATSQVENTEAFF. In nucleotides, the CDR3 is TGCGCCACGTCTCAGGTGGAGAACACTGAAGCTTTCTTT.